The sample holds many counts of the clone carrying this T cell receptor beta chain. The antigen is undetermined. These data originate in a study of T cell repertoires in cytomegalovirus infection. Study overall: Recently identified HLA-C-restricted and well-studied HLA-B-restricted CMV epitopes were used.

TCRdb used MiXCR to reprocess the reads, holding one entry per CDR3 protein. Of some 200,000 distinct CDR3 sequences detected, 35% to 45% appear once; the ten largest clones hold approximately 60%. The sequencing used CD8+ T cells from cultured PBMCs, collected from culture after CMV antigen stimulation. This clonotype was obtained from a human donor in good health (CMV status not recorded). Some clones in this sample may be carry-over from other donors' samples.

This chain's CDR3 is CASSIFSGQGTTTNYGYTF. The DNA for the CDR3 is TGTGCCAGTAGTATATTTTCGGGACAGGGGACTACTACTAACTATGGCTACACCTTC. V and J are TRBV19 and TRBJ1-2, with TRBD1 matching 10 bases. The CDR3 totals 19 residues. Trimming cost V 2 bases and J 0 bases; bases outside gene matches: 12. The V gene's germline CDR1 is LNHDA and CDR2 SQIVND (reference sequence).